This TCR beta chain appears in the sequencing data of a study of T cells after yellow fever vaccination. Study background: It was SMART-Seq v4 Ultra Low Input that prepared the fractions with low cell numbers.

Via MiXCR, TCRdb re-called the 5' RACE reads, giving one row per CDR3 protein. The top ten clones hold around 15% of a sample with about 550,000 distinct CDR3 sequences, about 19% of them seen once. Germline-derived CDR1 and CDR2 are DFQATT and SNEGSKA (reference sequence). CDR3 length equals 14 residues. Trimming stripped 0 bases from V and 5 bases from J, with 10 bases between. The sequence was collected from a man aged 30 to 39 who received the YFV17D yellow fever vaccine. The source material was PBMCs, sampled 15 days after the yellow fever booster vaccination. This chain joins TRBV20-1 and TRBJ1-4, with a tentative D call TRBD1 (6 bases). Here the CDR3 reads CSAREGTRNEKLFF. For the CDR3, the DNA is TGCAGTGCTAGAGAGGGGACACGAAATGAAAAACTGTTTTTT.